This is a list of T cell receptor beta chains from one sample in a study of CD8+CD57+ T cells in acquired aplastic anemia. TCRdb independently ran MiXCR on the reads; one entry per CDR3 protein. The profile covers around 180,000 distinct CDR3 sequences, with roughly 50% appearing a single time and under 2% taken by the ten largest. The material sequenced was sorted CD4+, CD8+, or CD8+CD57+ T cells (not recorded which) from PBMCs. These receptor sequences come from a human donor with aplastic anemia. The CDR3 runs from the conserved cysteine through the conserved F or W. Fields, in order: D gene, J gene, V gene, clone size, CDR3 DNA, CDR3 protein. D genes are given only for firm matches. The size field is filled for only some rows; it gives once, few, many or a size class.

d_gene: .; j_gene: TRBJ2-5; v_gene: TRBV10-3; abundance: .; CDR3nt: TGTGCCATCAGTGTGGGGGCCGTGGAAGAGACCCGGTACTTC; CDR3aa: CAISVGAVEETRYF
d_gene: .; j_gene: TRBJ2-3; v_gene: TRBV11-2; abundance: many; CDR3nt: TGTGCCAGCAGCTTAGGACCGAGGCTAAGCACAGATACGCAGTATTTT; CDR3aa: CASSLGPRLSTDTQYF
d_gene: .; j_gene: TRBJ2-3; v_gene: TRBV19; abundance: .; CDR3nt: TGTGCCAGTAGTATAGGCTTGGGGGCAGATACGCAGTATTTT; CDR3aa: CASSIGLGADTQYF
d_gene: .; j_gene: TRBJ2-1; v_gene: TRBV14; abundance: .; CDR3nt: TGTGCCAGCAGCCAAGAGACTAGCTCCTACAATGAGCAGTTCTTC; CDR3aa: CASSQETSSYNEQFF
d_gene: .; j_gene: TRBJ2-1; v_gene: TRBV9; abundance: many; CDR3nt: TGTGCCAGCACCCCACACTCGACTAGCTCCTACAATGAGCAGTTCTTC; CDR3aa: CASTPHSTSSYNEQFF
d_gene: TRBD1; j_gene: TRBJ1-1; v_gene: TRBV12-3/TRBV12-4; abundance: .; CDR3nt: TGTGCCAGCAGATCGGACAGGGCAGATAGGACTTTCTTT; CDR3aa: CASRSDRADRTFF
d_gene: TRBD1; j_gene: TRBJ1-1; v_gene: TRBV2; abundance: few; CDR3nt: TGTGCCAGCAGCCGACAGGGGAGGGGGACTGAAGCTTTCTTT; CDR3aa: CASSRQGRGTEAFF
d_gene: TRBD1; j_gene: TRBJ1-6; v_gene: TRBV30; abundance: many; CDR3nt: TGTGCCTGGAGTGGGGGGACAGGCAATTCACCCCTCCACTTT; CDR3aa: CAWSGGTGNSPLHF
d_gene: .; j_gene: TRBJ1-2; v_gene: TRBV7-9; abundance: .; CDR3nt: TGTGCCAGCAGCGCTCATTCGAACTATGGCTACACCTTC; CDR3aa: CASSAHSNYGYTF
d_gene: .; j_gene: TRBJ1-5; v_gene: TRBV5-6; abundance: once; CDR3nt: TGTGCCAGCAGCTCAGTGTCGACACAGAATCAGCCCCAGCATTTT; CDR3aa: CASSSVSTQNQPQHF
d_gene: .; j_gene: TRBJ2-5; v_gene: TRBV15; abundance: .; CDR3nt: TGTGCCACCAGCCAGCTCAGGGGCCGTGACCAAGAGACCCAGTACTTC; CDR3aa: CATSQLRGRDQETQYF
d_gene: .; j_gene: TRBJ1-4; v_gene: TRBV11-2; abundance: .; CDR3nt: TGTGCCAGCAGCTCCTTTAAAACCAAGGTTGAAAAACTGTTTTTT; CDR3aa: CASSSFKTKVEKLFF
d_gene: .; j_gene: TRBJ2-7; v_gene: TRBV19; abundance: .; CDR3nt: TGTGCCAGTAGTATCCGGGGGACCTCCTACGAGCAGTACTTC; CDR3aa: CASSIRGTSYEQYF
d_gene: .; j_gene: TRBJ2-5; v_gene: TRBV19; abundance: .; CDR3nt: TGTGCTAGTAGTATAGTCTCCTCGGCCCAAGAGACCCAGTACTTC; CDR3aa: CASSIVSSAQETQYF
d_gene: .; j_gene: TRBJ1-1; v_gene: TRBV30; abundance: many; CDR3nt: TGTGCCTGGAGTGTACAGGGGAACACTGAAGCTTTCTTT; CDR3aa: CAWSVQGNTEAFF